These T cell receptor beta chains were read from a single sample in a study of Graves' ophthalmopathy and Graves' hyperthyroidism. TCRdb reanalysed the multiplex PCR reads using MiXCR and keeps one entry per CDR3 protein. Seen here are 200,000 to 250,000 distinct CDR3 sequences, around 42% observed once, and the top ten hold roughly 50%. The specimen sequenced was peripheral blood. The source is an adult man with Graves' ophthalmopathy. CDR3s leave out the opening cysteine and the closing phenylalanine or tryptophan.

>12|TRBJ2-7|TRBV6-5
ASRQRDLSYEQY
>14|TRBJ1-1|TRBV19
ASSIGGGNWNTEAF
>12|TRBJ1-1|TRBV6-2/TRBV6-3
ASSSRGGNTEAF
>12|TRBJ2-2|TRBV10-3
AISEPLIAGELF
>9|TRBJ2-7|TRBV29-1
SGSSGSEQY
>13|TRBJ2-7|TRBV20-1
SARGLSGTDYEQY
>11|TRBJ1-1|TRBV7-9
ASRLDGGREAF
>12|TRBJ2-5|TRBV7-9
ASSRTGLQETQY
>12|TRBJ1-5|TRBV27
ASSPETWGQPQH
>15|TRBJ2-7|TRBV4-1
ASSQEETSGMTYEQY
>12|TRBJ1-5|TRBV7-2
ASSSRTGSQPQH
>13|TRBJ1-3|TRBV7-2
ASSLGGVSGNTIY
>12|TRBJ2-5|TRBV7-9
ASMRGGGQETQY
>13|TRBJ2-2|TRBV9
ASSLADTIPGELF
>14|TRBJ1-6|TRBV19
ASSDRTGFRNSPLH
>13|TRBJ2-7|TRBV10-1
ASSEGTSGANEQY
>10|TRBJ1-1|TRBV29-1
SVEDPGSEAF
>12|TRBJ2-3|TRBV7-3
ASSWRGQGDTQY
>13|TRBJ2-7|TRBV7-9
ASSPPSGPSYEQY
>11|TRBJ1-6|TRBV9
ASAPGGNSPLH
>14|TRBJ1-5|TRBV12-3/TRBV12-4
ASSSLQGHSNQPQH
>10|TRBJ2-7|TRBV10-2
ASSQGAGEQY
>11|TRBJ1-5|TRBV10-3
AIRPRGNQPQH